The 9 T cell receptor beta chains below come from one sample, sequenced in a study of cytomegalovirus exposure and HLA in healthy donors. The PCR employed 60 Vbeta primers together with 13 Jbeta primers. TCRdb's copy holds only in-frame clones and misses some; the assay was immunoSEQ multiplex PCR. There are over 150,000 clones in the sample; about four fifths occur only once, and 2.8% lies in the top ten. Sequenced sample: PBMCs. The receptors stem from a young man in good health and CMV-seronegative.

The V call is TRBV7-9, the J call TRBJ1-1, with 7 positions matching TRBD1. Germline CDR1 reads SEHNR; CDR2 reads FQNEAQ (reference sequence). The CDR3 has 13 residues. CDR3 nucleotide sequence: TGTGCTTCCGGGACAGAAAAGAACACTGAAGCTTTCTTT. Translating gives CASGTEKNTEAFF.

This chain's CDR3 is CASSSSQGAQNIQYF. For the CDR3, the DNA is TGTGCCAGCAGCTCGTCACAGGGGGCCCAAAACATTCAGTACTTC. The chain employs TRBV11-2 and TRBJ2-4; 9 bases line up with TRBD1. Germline CDR1 SGHAT, CDR2 FQNNGV. This CDR3 comprises 15 residues. The V gene end was trimmed by 4 bases and the J gene end by 5 bases; junction bases not matched to a gene: 6.

This sequence joins TRBV4-1 and TRBJ1-6, with D maybe TRBD1 (5 bases). The CDR3 extends over 14 amino acids. V lost 3 bases and J 10 bases, leaving 13 bases between the germline ends. Germline values: CDR1 MGHRA, CDR2 YSYEKL. The CDR3 reads CASSQGQGRSPLHF. The CDR3 DNA reads as TGCGCCAGCAGCCAGGGGCAGGGCAGGTCACCCCTCCACTTT.

The rearrangement uses TRBV7-8 and TRBJ2-7; 8 nucleotides align to TRBD2. V gave up 5 bases and J gave up 0 bases; unmatched junction bases: 6. Germline assignment: CDR1 SGHVS and CDR2 FQNEAQ. The CDR3 is 15 residues long. CDR3 region: CASSHGGGPSYEQYV. In DNA form, the CDR3 reads TGTGCCAGCAGCCACGGGGGGGGCCCCTCCTACGAGCAGTACGTC.

This clone turned up a few times. The rearrangement links TRBV29-1 to TRBJ1-1, with D maybe TRBD1 (6 bases). Germline CDR1 reads SQVTM; CDR2 reads ANQGSEA. This CDR3 spans 13 amino acids. V lost 8 bases and J 4 bases, leaving 17 bases between the germline ends. The CDR3 DNA is TGCAGCCTAACACAGGGCGAGGGCACTGAAGCTTTCTTT. It encodes CSLTQGEGTEAFF.

V usage is TRBV4-1 and J usage is TRBJ2-5, with D perhaps matching TRBD1 (5 bases). The germline V gene has CDR1 MGHRA and CDR2 YSYEKL. The CDR3 consists of 14 residues. The V end lost 0 bases, the J end lost 1 base, and 6 bases lay between the germline ends. Written as DNA, the CDR3 is TGCGCCAGCAGCCAAGACAGGGTCCAAGAGACCCAGTACTTC. It encodes CASSQDRVQETQYF.

The chain uses TRBV25-1 and TRBJ2-5, with TRBD1 matching over 10 bases. Germline lookup yields CDR1 MGHDK and CDR2 SYGVNS. The CDR3 is 15 amino acids. Losses at the gene ends were 3 bases for V and 6 bases for J; bases not matched to a gene: 7. The CDR3 nucleotides read TGTGCCAGCAGTGAGCTCCGGGACAGGGGACAGACCCAGTACTTC. Translated, it gives CASSELRDRGQTQYF.

The chain recombines TRBV11-2 with TRBJ2-5; D remains ambiguous. The CDR3 sequence is 12 residues long. V was cut by 3 bases and J by 5 bases, with 7 bases left in between. Germline CDR1 and CDR2: SGHAT and FQNNGV. CDR3 DNA: TGTGCCAGCAGCTTCGCGAGGGAGACCCAGTACTTC. It specifies CASSFARETQYF.

V is TRBV25-1 and J is TRBJ2-5, with 9 bases aligning to TRBD2. Germline CDR1 reads MGHDK; CDR2 reads SYGVNS. The trim removed 4 bases at V and 5 bases at J, leaving 2 bases unmatched. The CDR3 contains 13 residues. The CDR3 loop reads CASSGLAAETQYF. The DNA of the CDR3 is TGTGCCAGCAGTGGACTAGCGGCGGAGACCCAGTACTTC.